These 9 T cell receptor beta chains were sequenced from one sample in a study of blood T cell repertoires in COVID-19. The repertoire was sequenced with immunoSEQ multiplex PCR; TCRdb's copy has only in-frame clones and lacks some. Of tens of thousands of clones in the sample, around 85% were seen once. The sample was peripheral blood. The receptors originated from a woman of 80 years or more with COVID-19, enrolled during active disease.

V and J are TRBV2 and TRBJ2-1; 8 positions match TRBD1. The CDR3 is 13 amino acids. Germline V gene sequence: CDR1 SNHLY, CDR2 FYNNEI. V shed 7 bases, J shed 10 bases, and the junction held 9 bases outside the gene matches. The CDR3 nucleotides read TGTGCCAGCACAACCTCAGGGGGCTGGGAGCAGTTCTTC. Translation gives CASTTSGGWEQFF.

The chain joins TRBV3-1 (or the pseudogene TRBV3-2) to TRBJ2-7, with D perhaps TRBD1 (6 bases). The CDR3 contains 13 residues. V was trimmed by 4 bases and J by 3 bases, leaving 10 bases between them. Germline V gene data show CDR1 as LGHDT and CDR2 as YNNKEL (reference sequence). The CDR3 here is CASSPTGYYEQYF. DNA of the CDR3: TGTGCCAGCAGCCCAACAGGGTACTACGAGCAGTACTTC.

This clone was counted once. The chain is built from TRBV20-1 and TRBJ2-7; D is ambiguous. With 5 bases removed from V and 7 bases from J, the gap between germline ends came to 12 bases. Germline-derived CDR1 and CDR2 are DFQATT and SNEGSKA (reference sequence). The CDR3 is 11 residues long. CDR3 protein: CSAYSYGEQYF. The CDR3 coding sequence is TGCAGTGCTTACAGTTACGGAGAGCAGTACTTC.

This clone has just a few counts. The chain joins TRBV2 to TRBJ1-2, with D possibly being TRBD1 (5 bases). CDR3 length: 13 residues. With 5 bases removed from V and 7 bases from J, the gap between germline ends came to 14 bases. CDR1 SNHLY and CDR2 FYNNEI come from the germline V gene. In DNA, the CDR3 is TGTGCCAGCAGTCTCGAAGGGGCTCTTGGCTACACCTTC. Translated, it gives CASSLEGALGYTF.

V gene TRBV10-2 combines with J gene TRBJ2-6; D gene unclear. Germline assignment: CDR1 WSHSY and CDR2 SAAADI. V gave up 7 bases and J gave up 0 bases, with 4 bases separating them. This CDR3 is built from 13 residues. CDR3 nucleotides: TGCGCCAGCACCTACTCTGGGGCCAACGTCCTGACTTTC. It codes for CASTYSGANVLTF.

The gene calls are TRBV19 and TRBJ2-7; 8 bases are shared with TRBD1. The germline CDR1 and CDR2 sequences are LNHDA and SQIVND (reference sequence). The V segment lost 5 bases and the J segment 2 bases; nucleotides outside the gene matches: 8. The CDR3 contains 15 residues. The CDR3 protein is CASSAPRTGTYEQYF. Written as DNA, the CDR3 is TGTGCCAGTAGTGCACCTCGGACAGGGACCTACGAGCAGTACTTC.

The DNA for the CDR3 is TGTGCCAGCAGTCGACTAGCGGGGTCGAATGAGCAGTTCTTC. Protein: CASSRLAGSNEQFF. The rearrangement joins TRBV6-2 or TRBV6-3 to TRBJ2-1, with 11 bases identical to TRBD2. Germline V gene data show CDR1 as MNHEY and CDR2 as SVGEGT. CDR3 size: 14 residues. V gave up 5 bases and J gave up 7 bases; unmatched junction bases: 4.

The gene calls are TRBV18 and TRBJ1-1; perhaps TRBD1 as D (6 bases). V lost 0 bases and J lost 1, with 12 bases in between. Germline values: CDR1 KGHSH, CDR2 LQKENI. The CDR3 length is 16 residues. The CDR3 DNA is TGTGCCAGCTCACCACCTAGTCAGACAGGGAACACTGAAGCTTTCTTT. Protein: CASSPPSQTGNTEAFF.

The V gene is TRBV19, the J gene TRBJ1-2, with D perhaps TRBD1 (6 bases). This CDR3 is 12 amino acids long. The ends were cut back, 9 bases at V and 3 bases at J, with 11 bases in the middle. The germline V gene has CDR1 LNHDA and CDR2 SQIVND (reference sequence). The CDR3 reads CASIGQHYGYTF. The CDR3 region has the DNA TGTGCCAGCATTGGACAGCACTATGGCTACACCTTC.